This TCR beta chain was sequenced in a study of vaccination and CD4 T cells after COVID-19 (dated by TCRdb to 2022 to 2024). With respect to the entire study: SARS-CoV-2 positivity had been established in the convalescent patients by nasal swab PCR, and mild disease was recorded in several of these patients and severe disease in one. The convalescent cohort included six males and four females, with two Hispanic individuals, seven Caucasians, two Asians and one multiracial person. Each participant got two doses of either the Pfizer-BioNTech BNT162b2 vaccine (n=8) or the Moderna mRNA-1273 vaccine (n=2). Post-COVID blood samples from convalescent patients were collected a median of around 100 days after diagnosis, with a range of roughly 35 to 161 days. Post-vaccine blood samples were obtained a median of around 74 days after the second vaccine dose, with a range of about 13 to 241 days. Culture stimuli were overlapping spike peptide pools from SARS-CoV-2 and from the common cold coronaviruses HCoV-NL63, HCoV-OC43 and HCoV-229E. Control cultures used a CEFX viral epitope pool as positive control, an HIV-1 Nef peptide pool as negative control, or no peptide. In 10 COVID-19 convalescent patients and a handful of infection-naive healthy vaccine recipients, researchers compared the spike-specific CD4+ TCR repertoire from before mRNA vaccination with the repertoire from after. What the authors observed across the whole study: Among the post-vaccine SARS-CoV-2-reactive clones in convalescent patients, a median about 86% showed up only after vaccination, which suggests vaccine-specific priming. Of the vaccine-specific clones found in convalescent patients, nearly all (304 of 307) were mono-reactive for SARS-CoV-2 spike instead of being cross-reactive with common cold coronaviruses. An increase in the median number of SARS-CoV-2-reactive clonotypes from 20 to 25 after infection to 38 after vaccination was observed, but the change was not found to be significant. The study included relatively few convalescent patients and did not analyze early timepoints after natural infection.

The method was PCR. DNA from cultured CD4+ T cells was subjected to TCR sequencing with the Oncomine TCR Beta short-read assay at the Johns Hopkins FTIC core. The QIAamp micro DNA kit was used to extract genomic DNA from the cultured CD4+ T cells. Oncomine TCR Beta libraries made from cultured CD4+ T cells were pooled using unique dual indexes and sequenced on an Illumina iSeq 100. Per the source publication's procedure: Non-productive sequences were removed, and CDR3s not starting with C, not ending with F or W, or shorter than 7 amino acids were discarded. The MANAFEST web application was used to identify antigen-specific clonotypes by comparing peptide-stimulated wells against reference wells and other culture wells. Positive clones required FDR below 0.05, an odds ratio above 5, and productive frequency above 0.1% in at least two of three replicate wells. A clonotype was classed as cross-reactive if the clonotype showed significant expansion both in SARS-CoV-2 spike wells and in at least one common cold coronavirus spike condition. Using R version 3.6.1, CDR3 homology was evaluated through Levenshtein distances (stringdist) along with unrooted phylogenetic trees (ape). The raw public data were reprocessed by TCRdb itself: fastp quality trimming at Q25, MiXCR clonotype calling, in-frame beta chains only. All rows with the same CDR3 protein become a single entry with the most common DNA and genes. Clone size and V and J calls follow TCRdb, not the original study. The sample contains 15,000 to 20,000 distinct CDR3 sequences, 60% to 75% of them found a single time. Approximately 12% of the sample is in the top ten clones.

A remark on this clonotype: Its specific antigen is unknown. It has no much larger one-base neighbor in the sample; base qualities were not kept.

The sample's treatment or condition label is to be understood as: roughly ten-day PBMC culture with coronavirus spike peptide pools or control peptides (ViraFEST assay). The ViraFEST assay, used in the study, expanded antigen-specific T cells with peptide pools and then identified the expanded clonotypes through TCR sequencing. The convalescent patients' positive SARS-CoV-2 PCR tests were from March to December 2020, which was before the Alpha, Beta and Delta variants emerged in the United States. Over 1.5 million PBMCs per well were cultured in IMDM with roughly 5% human AB serum and approximately 10 IU/ml IL-2, plus 10 ug/ml peptide pools. Half of the culture medium was replaced with fresh IL-2-containing medium on days 3 and 7. Once the cells had been in culture for roughly 11 days, the EasySep CD4+ T cell isolation kit was used to isolate CD4+ T cells by negative selection. PBMCs were separated from whole blood using Ficoll-Paque Plus gradient centrifugation and then either used fresh or cryopreserved at -140C. Triplicate wells were generally used for each culture condition.

The CDR3 covers 17 residues, taking in both the cysteine and the phenylalanine. CDR3 DNA only is kept here, 51 bases in frame from base 1. Looking up the germline V gene (reference sequence) yields CDR1 DFQATT and CDR2 SNEGSKA. Ends trimmed: V by 0 bases, J by 5 bases; bases unmatched to a gene: 14. This receptor was taken from a human donor who had recovered from COVID-19. The receptor chain draws on TRBV20-1 and TRBJ2-7, with 9 bases matching TRBD1. Sequencing was done on a sample of CD4+ T cells from blood, cultured in vitro. The nucleotide sequence is TGCAGTGCTAGAGATCGAGGGGCAACAGGGGGCTACCACGAGCAGTACTTC. The translation is CSARDRGATGGYHEQYF.